Listed here are 9 T cell receptor beta chains from one sample, sequenced in a study of CD8+CD57+ T cells in acquired aplastic anemia. Genomic DNA acted as the template from which TCR beta VDJ combination and CDR3 sequence profiling were carried out. From the reads, TCRdb called clonotypes with MiXCR, one entry per CDR3 protein. The data contain hundreds of thousands of distinct CDR3 sequences, about a third of them singletons. Those patients picked for sequencing had displayed CD8+CD57+ cell expansion on flow cytometry. The sample comprised sorted CD4+, CD8+, or CD8+CD57+ T cells (not recorded which) from PBMCs. The receptors were sampled from a human donor with aplastic anemia.

This clonotype was counted a few times. The gene calls are TRBV28 and TRBJ2-7, with TRBD1 as a possible D gene (6 bases). Germline loops: CDR1 MDHEN, CDR2 SYDVKM. The CDR3 loop spans 16 amino acids. Trimming stripped 5 bases from V and 2 bases from J, with 19 bases between. In DNA, the CDR3 is TGTGCCAGCAGTCTCAAGTGGGGGCAGGGAGCCTACGAGCAGTACTTC. It encodes CASSLKWGQGAYEQYF.

The chain uses TRBV6-1 and TRBJ1-1; 9 nucleotides agree with TRBD1. The CDR3 covers 16 residues. Germline V gives CDR1 MNHNS, CDR2 SASEGT. Losses at the gene ends were 6 bases for V and 0 bases for J; bases not matched to a gene: 8. The CDR3 region is CASSPDRGALNTEAFF. DNA for the CDR3: TGTGCCAGCAGCCCGGACAGGGGCGCTTTGAACACTGAAGCTTTCTTT.

DNA for the CDR3: TGCAGCGTTGTGTTGTCAGTGGCTAACTATGGCTACACCTTC. As protein: CSVVLSVANYGYTF. V usage is TRBV29-1 and J usage is TRBJ1-2; no reliable D call. Between the trimmed V and J ends, which lost 4 bases and 0 bases, there was a span of 12 bases. Germline V gene lookup returns CDR1 SQVTM and CDR2 ANQGSEA. The CDR3 has 14 amino acids. The full variable domain, its missing parts supplied by reference TRBV29-1 and TRBJ1-2, is SAVISQKPSRDICQRGTSLTIQCQVDSQVTMMFWYRQQPGQSLTLIATANQGSEATYESGFVIDKFPISRPNLTFSTLTVSNMSPEDSSIYLCSVVLSVANYGYTFGSGTRLTVV.

As concerns this clonotype: The junction shows a germline mismatch at one end, possibly a read error. The chain recombines TRBV2 with TRBJ1-3, with D possibly TRBD1 on 6 matching bases. The CDR3 spans 15 residues. Germline loops: CDR1 SNHLY, CDR2 FYNNEI. The CDR3 here is CASSLADSPGNAIYF. CDR3 coding DNA: TGTGCCAGCAGTTTAGCGGACAGTCCTGGAAACGCCATATATTTT. Variable domain in full (rest from reference TRBV2 and TRBJ1-3): EPEVTQTPSHQVTQMGQEVILRCVPISNHLYFYWYRQILGQKVEFLVSFYNNEISEKSEIFDDQFSVERPDGSNFTLKIRSTKLEDSAMYFCASSLADSPGNAIYFGEGSWLTVV.

A word on this clonotype: A read error may account for a junction end that differs from germline. The chain carries TRBV6-1 and TRBJ2-1; D is unresolved. The germline V gene encodes CDR1 MNHNS and CDR2 SASEGT. The CDR3 sequence is 15 residues long. CDR3 bases: TGTGCCAGCAGGCCCGGAGTAGCAGTCTACAATGAGCAACTCTTC. Protein product: CASRPGVAVYNEQLF.

This clonotype occurred once. This sequence joins TRBV11-1 and TRBJ2-3; TRBD2 is a possible D gene (7 bases). The CDR3 is 17 amino acids. The germline V and J ends were trimmed by 5 bases and 5 bases, with 23 bases remaining between them. Germline V lookup: CDR1 SGHAT, CDR2 FQDESV (reference sequence). CDR3 in DNA: TGTGCCAGCAGCAGCGGAGGGGCGGGGGCGGCCATAGATACGCAGTATTTT. Its translation is CASSSGGAGAAIDTQYF.

V is TRBV19 and J is TRBJ1-1; D unclear. V was cut by 7 bases and J by 8 bases, with 17 bases left in between. The CDR3 has 13 amino acids. The V gene's germline CDR1 is LNHDA and CDR2 SQIVND (reference sequence). The CDR3 spells CASNGRELNEAFF. Written as DNA, the CDR3 is TGTGCCAGTAACGGCCGGGAACTGAACGAAGCTTTCTTT.

On this clonotype: A much larger clone lies a single base off, so this may be a read error. The J gene is TRBJ2-5, the V gene TRBV9; D not resolved. CDR1 SGDLS and CDR2 YYNGEE come from the germline V gene. The CDR3 has 14 amino acids. CDR3 protein: CASSVAWSQETRYF. CDR3 in DNA: TGTGCCAGCAGCGTAGCTTGGTCCCAAGAGACCCGGTACTTC.

As to this clonotype: Since a much larger clone is just one base distant, this may be a read error. The rearrangement joins TRBV5-1 to TRBJ1-1; D unresolved. The CDR3 has 15 residues. Germline lookup yields CDR1 SGHRS and CDR2 YFSETQ. This chain's CDR3 is CAGSSDGVTNTEAFF. CDR3 bases: TGCGCCGGCAGTTCCGACGGGGTCACGAACACTGAAGCTTTCTTT. Combining the CDR3 with reference TRBV5-1 and TRBJ1-1 gives the whole variable domain KAGVTQTPRYLIKTRGQQVTLSCSPISGHRSVSWYQQTPGQGLQFLFEYFSETQRNKGNFPGRFSGRQFSNSRSEMNVSTLELGDSALYLCAGSSDGVTNTEAFFGQGTRLTVV.